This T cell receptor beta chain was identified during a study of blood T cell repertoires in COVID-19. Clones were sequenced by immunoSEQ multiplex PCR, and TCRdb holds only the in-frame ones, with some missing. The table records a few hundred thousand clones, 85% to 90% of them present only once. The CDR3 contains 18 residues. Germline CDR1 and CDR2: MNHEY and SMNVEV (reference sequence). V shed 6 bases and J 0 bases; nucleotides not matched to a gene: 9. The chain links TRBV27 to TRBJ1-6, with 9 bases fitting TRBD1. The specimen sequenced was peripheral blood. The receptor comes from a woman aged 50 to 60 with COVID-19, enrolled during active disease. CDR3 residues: CASSWEGQGSSYNSPLHF. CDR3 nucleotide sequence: TGTGCCAGCAGCTGGGAGGGACAGGGCTCCTCCTATAATTCACCCCTCCACTTT.